Each of the 22 T cell receptor beta chains below was sequenced from the same sample in a study of shared clonotypes between healthy human individuals. Sequenced by immunoSEQ multiplex PCR; TCRdb stores in-frame clones only, minus some. The sample holds roughly 2 million clones; almost 96% are singletons and the top ten take around 0.13%. The sample consisted of naive CD4+ T cells sorted from blood. Subset here: CD45RA+ positively selected. The receptors derive from a man aged 18-30 years in good health.

The rearrangement links TRBV5-6 to TRBJ1-5, with D possibly matching TRBD1 (5 bases). Trimming took 4 bases from V and 3 from J, leaving 14 bases between them. The CDR3 length is 15 residues. Looked up from germline, CDR1 is SGHDT and CDR2 is YYEEEE. Here the CDR3 DNA reads TGTGCCAGCAGCAGTCAGGGAATTACCAATCAGCCCCAGCATTTT. This codes for CASSSQGITNQPQHF.

This chain links TRBV5-1 with TRBJ2-1; D might be TRBD2 (5 bases). Germline CDR1 is SGHRS and CDR2 is YFSETQ. V was trimmed by 4 bases and J by 5 bases, leaving 13 bases between them. This CDR3 spans 14 amino acids. The CDR3 DNA follows: TGCGCCAGCAGCCCCCGGGGAATAAACAATGAGCAGTTCTTC. It translates to CASSPRGINNEQFF.

This clone has a single count. The chain recombines TRBV4-2 with TRBJ1-4; tentative D call: TRBD1 (6 bases). Trimming took off 4 bases at V and 0 bases at J, with 15 bases between the two ends. There are 17 residues in the CDR3. Germline lookup yields CDR1 LGHNA and CDR2 YNFKEQ. The CDR3 spells CASSPGQTHATNEKLFF. CDR3 bases: TGTGCCAGCAGCCCTGGACAGACGCATGCAACTAATGAAAAACTGTTTTTT.

V usage is TRBV6-1 and J usage is TRBJ1-2; D possibly corresponds to TRBD1 (5 bases). V lost 5 bases and J 3 bases, leaving 13 bases between the germline ends. CDR1 and CDR2 from the germline V gene are MNHNS and SASEGT. The length of the CDR3 is 14 residues. CDR3 in amino acids: CASSPDGADYGYTF. CDR3 nucleotides: TGTGCCAGCAGTCCGGACGGGGCGGACTATGGCTACACCTTC.

The chain joins TRBV5-6 to TRBJ2-1, with 7 bases lining up with TRBD1. The CDR3 length is 15 residues. The V gene's germline CDR1 is SGHDT and CDR2 YYEEEE. Germline trimming cut 2 bases from V and 2 bases from J; bases unmatched to any gene: 4. In DNA form, the CDR3 reads TGTGCCAGCAGCTTACAGGGGAGCCCCTACAATGAGCAGTTCTTC. Translating gives CASSLQGSPYNEQFF.

The J gene is TRBJ2-1, the V gene TRBV7-8; 11 nucleotides line up with TRBD2. Germline V gene data show CDR1 as SGHVS and CDR2 as FQNEAQ. The CDR3 totals 15 residues. The junction had 4 bases not matched to a gene; V was cut back by 5 bases and J by 4 bases. The CDR3 bases are TGTGCCAGCAGCCTCAGGACTAGCGGGTACAATGAGCAGTTCTTC. Amino acid sequence: CASSLRTSGYNEQFF.

The chain uses TRBV7-9 and TRBJ1-1; D possibly corresponds to TRBD1 (5 bases). V lost 5 bases, J lost 2 bases, and 15 bases lay in between. The germline V gene has CDR1 SEHNR and CDR2 FQNEAQ (reference sequence). This CDR3 region has 15 residues. The CDR3 protein is CASSPGGGFNTEAFF. The CDR3 region has the DNA TGTGCCAGCAGCCCCGGGGGGGGTTTCAACACTGAAGCTTTCTTT.

The rearrangement links TRBV19 to TRBJ1-2; 7 bases agree with TRBD1. The length of the CDR3 is 15 residues. Germline trimming cut 6 bases from V and 2 bases from J; bases unmatched to any gene: 9. Germline V gene sequence: CDR1 LNHDA, CDR2 SQIVND (reference sequence). This chain's CDR3 is CASSLSRTGNYGYTF. CDR3 coding DNA: TGTGCCAGTAGCCTTTCACGGACAGGCAACTATGGCTACACCTTC.

The CDR3 region has the DNA TGTGCCAGCAGCCTGGGGGAAGGAAACACCATATATTTT. Its translation: CASSLGEGNTIYF. The V call is TRBV7-2, the J call TRBJ1-3; the D gene is possibly TRBD1 (5 bases). Trimming removed 5 bases from V and 4 bases from J, with 9 bases in between. CDR1 is SGHTA and CDR2 is FQGNSA in the germline V gene. The CDR3 spans 13 residues.

CDR3 nucleotide sequence: TGTGCCAGCTCTGGGACTAGCGGGGGTGAGCAGTACTTC. Protein product: CASSGTSGGEQYF. V gene TRBV18 combines with J gene TRBJ2-7; 14 positions match TRBD2. CDR3 length equals 13 residues. Germline trimming cut 6 bases from V and 7 bases from J; bases unmatched to any gene: 2. Looked up from germline, CDR1 is KGHSH and CDR2 is LQKENI. Looking up the rest from reference TRBV18 and TRBJ2-7 gives the full variable domain: NAGVMQNPRHLVRRRGQEARLRCSPMKGHSHVYWYRQLPEEGLKFMVYLQKENIIDESGMPKERFSAEFPKEGPSILRIQQVVRGDSAAYFCASSGTSGGEQYFGPGTRLTVT.

This clone was observed once. The genes are TRBV19 and TRBJ1-1; unclear D gene. This CDR3 is built from 14 residues. Trimming took 8 bases from V and 0 from J, leaving 13 bases between them. The germline CDR1 and CDR2 sequences are LNHDA and SQIVND (reference sequence). The CDR3 here is CASLGSPLNTEAFF. DNA of the CDR3: TGTGCCAGTTTAGGGAGTCCCCTGAACACTGAAGCTTTCTTT.

This clone occurred once. The chain links TRBV6-4 to TRBJ2-1; weak D call: TRBD1 (6 bases). The CDR3 runs 18 residues. Germline V CDR1 and CDR2: MRHNA, SNTAGT. V was shortened by 8 bases and J by 1 base, with 24 bases between the two germline ends. In DNA form, the CDR3 reads TGTGCCAGCGGCTGTAGGGGGAGAGAGGTATTGTCCTACAATGAGCAGTTCTTC. Translation: CASGCRGREVLSYNEQFF.

This sequence joins TRBV23-1 and TRBJ2-7; D not resolved. TRBV23-1 falls under the ORF class, with uncertain function. The CDR3 length is 16 residues. V gave up 0 bases and J gave up 7 bases, with 19 bases separating them. In DNA, the CDR3 is TGCGCCAGCAGTCAATCTCCGAGATTACCGCGTCGGGAGCAGTACTTC. The encoded protein is CASSQSPRLPRREQYF.

The chain employs TRBV30 and TRBJ2-1; no clear D gene. Trimming pared 4 bases from V and 8 bases from J, leaving 9 bases between. Germline CDR1 is GTSNPN and CDR2 is SVGIG (reference sequence). The CDR3 loop spans 11 amino acids. CDR3 protein: CAWTAFDEQFF. Written as DNA, the CDR3 is TGTGCCTGGACGGCCTTCGATGAGCAGTTCTTC.

The chain carries TRBV6-1 and TRBJ2-7; D uncertain. V lost 1 base and J 5 bases, leaving 9 bases between the germline ends. Per the germline V gene, CDR1 is MNHNS and CDR2 is SASEGT. This CDR3 is 13 amino acids long. CDR3 residues: CASSEEVRHEQYF. CDR3 nucleotides: TGTGCCAGCAGTGAAGAAGTCAGGCACGAGCAGTACTTC.

The genes are TRBV7-3 and TRBJ1-1, with D uncertain. This CDR3 comprises 13 residues. Germline V lookup: CDR1 SGHTA, CDR2 FQGTGA. Trimming removed 3 bases at V and 1 base at J, with 6 bases between. CDR3 sequence (DNA): TGTGCCAGCAGCTTCTCGCCGAACACTGAAGCTTTCTTT. Protein product: CASSFSPNTEAFF.

The gene calls are TRBV5-6 and TRBJ2-7; weak D call: TRBD2 (6 bases). The CDR3 is 15 amino acids. The germline V gene encodes CDR1 SGHDT and CDR2 YYEEEE. Trimming left V 2 bases short and J 3 bases short, with 15 bases between. This CDR3 is CASSFFPAGHYEQYF. CDR3 nucleotides: TGTGCCAGCAGCTTTTTCCCCGCGGGGCACTACGAGCAGTACTTC.

V and J are TRBV10-3 and TRBJ1-5; D is unclear. Trimming took off 5 bases at V and 9 bases at J, with 14 bases between the two ends. CDR3 length equals 13 residues. In germline, CDR1 is ENHRY, CDR2 SYGVKD. The DNA for the CDR3 is TGTGCCATCAGTTACACGGATTCCGGGCCCCAGCATTTT. Amino acids: CAISYTDSGPQHF.

The chain recombines TRBV5-1 with TRBJ1-1; D gene uncertain. CDR1 SGHRS and CDR2 YFSETQ come from the germline V gene. The CDR3 consists of 14 residues. The V and J ends lost 4 bases and 4 bases respectively, with 14 bases between them. The CDR3 region is CASSVAPGGTEAFF. CDR3 DNA sequence: TGCGCCAGCAGCGTTGCTCCGGGAGGCACTGAAGCTTTCTTT. The whole variable domain, filled in from reference TRBV5-1 and TRBJ1-1, reads KAGVTQTPRYLIKTRGQQVTLSCSPISGHRSVSWYQQTPGQGLQFLFEYFSETQRNKGNFPGRFSGRQFSNSRSEMNVSTLELGDSALYLCASSVAPGGTEAFFGQGTRLTVV.

This clone was observed a handful of times. The rearrangement links TRBV5-5 to TRBJ2-6, with D hard to call. Germline lookup yields CDR1 SGHKS and CDR2 YYEKEE (reference sequence). CDR3 length: 15 residues. V was pared by 1 base and J by 3 bases, with 8 bases between. The CDR3 DNA reads TGTGCCAGCAGCTTGAATCGAAATGGGGCCAACGTCCTGACTTTC. Translating it yields CASSLNRNGANVLTF. The full variable domain, in which reference TRBV5-5 and TRBJ2-6 provide the parts outside the CDR3, is DAGVTQSPTHLIKTRGQQVTLRCSPISGHKSVSWYQQVLGQGPQFIFQYYEKEERGRGNFPDRFSARQFPNYSSELNVNALLLGDSALYLCASSLNRNGANVLTFGAGSRLTVL.

This clone was counted only a few times. V and J are TRBV6-5 and TRBJ1-1; the D gene is possibly TRBD1 (6 bases). Germline-derived CDR1 and CDR2 are MNHEY and SVGAGI. The CDR3 length is 15 residues. The V end lost 6 bases, the J end lost 1 base, and 15 bases lay between the germline ends. The CDR3 nucleotides read TGTGCCAGCAGCTCGGCCGGACAGAAGAACACTGAAGCTTTCTTT. This gives the protein CASSSAGQKNTEAFF.

The V call is TRBV7-9, the J call TRBJ2-2, with a tentative D call TRBD1 (6 bases). CDR3 size: 14 residues. Germline assignment: CDR1 SEHNR and CDR2 FQNEAQ (reference sequence). The V and J ends lost 4 bases and 1 base respectively, with 7 bases between them. This CDR3 is CASSSGQNTGELFF. The DNA for the CDR3 is TGTGCCAGCAGCTCGGGACAGAACACCGGGGAGCTGTTTTTT.